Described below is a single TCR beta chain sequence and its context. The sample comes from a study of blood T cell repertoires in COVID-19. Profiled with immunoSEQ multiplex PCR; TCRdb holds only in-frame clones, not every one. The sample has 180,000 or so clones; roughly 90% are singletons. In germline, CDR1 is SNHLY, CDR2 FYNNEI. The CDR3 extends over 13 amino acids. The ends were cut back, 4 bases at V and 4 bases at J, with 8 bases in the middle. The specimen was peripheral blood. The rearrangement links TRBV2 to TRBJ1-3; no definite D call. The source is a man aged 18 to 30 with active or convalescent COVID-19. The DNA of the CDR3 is TGTGCCAGCAGTGTAAACAGCGGAAACACCATATATTTT. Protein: CASSVNSGNTIYF.